This T cell receptor (beta chain) was found in a study of T cells after yellow fever vaccination. This CDR3 has 14 residues. Per germline, CDR1 DFQATT and CDR2 SNEGSKA (reference sequence). Trimming cost V 5 bases and J 5 bases, with 18 bases left between them. TCRdb re-called the 5' RACE reads through MiXCR, storing one row per CDR3 protein. Here the sample spans around 310,000 distinct CDR3 sequences, about 4% being singletons. This clonotype was detected once. A clone one base away is much larger, so this may be a read error. Source: PBMCs, taken 5 days after the yellow fever booster vaccination. The V and J genes are TRBV20-1 and TRBJ1-1; D is possibly TRBD1 (5 bases). This TCR derives from a man between 18 and 29 years old who received the YFV17D yellow fever vaccine. In nucleotides, the CDR3 is TGCAGTGCTTTTCTCCGGGACTGGCGAACTGAAGCTTTCTTT. This sequence encodes CSAFLRDWRTEAFF.